This entry describes one T cell receptor beta chain. Its target is not known. The data are from a study of cytomegalovirus exposure and HLA in healthy donors. Across the whole study: The approximately 130 validation repertoires matched the 650 to 850 first-cohort repertoires in platform, a later analysis reported.

Study conclusions and caveats: It was found in a later analysis that first-cohort TCR clusters tended to co-occur in the approximately 130 validation repertoires.

The germline V gene encodes CDR1 ENHRY and CDR2 SYGVKD. Unmatched junction bases numbered 3, after V lost 0 bases and J lost 1 base. This CDR3 has 16 residues. Clones were read by immunoSEQ multiplex PCR, and TCRdb kept only the in-frame ones, dropping some. The repertoire holds about 63,000 clones, approximately 95% seen once, with roughly 6.6% in the top ten. This TCR derives from a woman under 30 in good health and CMV-seropositive. Material for sequencing was PBMCs. The chain carries TRBV10-3 and TRBJ2-3; TRBD2 agrees at 8 bases. CDR3 protein: CAISESVGGGTDTQYF. The CDR3 coding sequence is TGTGCCATCAGTGAGTCCGTCGGGGGGGGCACAGATACGCAGTATTTT.